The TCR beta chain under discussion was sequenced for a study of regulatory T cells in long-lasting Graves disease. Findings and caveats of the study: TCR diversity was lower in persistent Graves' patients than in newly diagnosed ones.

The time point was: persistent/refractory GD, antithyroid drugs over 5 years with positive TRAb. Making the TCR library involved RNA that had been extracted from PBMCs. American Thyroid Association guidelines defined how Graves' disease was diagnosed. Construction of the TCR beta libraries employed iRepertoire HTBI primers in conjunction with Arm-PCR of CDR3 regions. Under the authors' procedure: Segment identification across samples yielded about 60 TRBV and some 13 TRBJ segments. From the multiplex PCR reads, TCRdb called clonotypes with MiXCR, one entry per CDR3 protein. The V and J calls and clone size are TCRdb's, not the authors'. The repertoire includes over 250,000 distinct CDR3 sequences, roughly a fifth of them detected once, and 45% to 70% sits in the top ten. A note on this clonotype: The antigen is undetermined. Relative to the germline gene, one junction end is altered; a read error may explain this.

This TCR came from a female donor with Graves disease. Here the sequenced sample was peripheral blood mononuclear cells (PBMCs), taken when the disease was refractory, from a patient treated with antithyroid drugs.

CDR3 sequence (DNA): TGCAGTGCTGGAGATCCCGGGACAGGGGGGGCTGAAGCTTTCTTT. Protein: CSAGDPGTGGAEAFF. V is TRBV20-1 and J is TRBJ1-1; TRBD1 aligns across 11 bases. Per germline, CDR1 DFQATT and CDR2 SNEGSKA (reference sequence). The CDR3 contains 15 residues.